These 28 T cell receptor beta chains were sequenced from one sample in a study of identical twins. TCRdb independently ran MiXCR on the 5' RACE reads; one entry per CDR3 protein. The sample consists of some 440,000 distinct CDR3 sequences, 20% to 25% of them appearing once. This same sample was also taken into another study, of T cells expressing NK-cell markers.

Sequences were obtained from CD4+ T cells sorted from blood. These TCRs come from a woman younger than 30 in good health.

The chain uses TRBV6-5 and TRBJ2-1; tentatively, D is TRBD1 (6 bases). CDR1 is MNHEY and CDR2 is SVGAGI in the germline V gene. V dropped 0 bases and J dropped 6 bases, with 15 bases sitting between them. This CDR3 comprises 16 residues. In DNA form, the CDR3 reads TGTGCCAGCAGTTACTCTCAGGGGTCGTTCTCCAATGAGCAGTTCTTC. It codes for CASSYSQGSFSNEQFF.

The rearrangement uses TRBV18 and TRBJ2-7, with TRBD1 as a possible D gene (5 bases). The CDR3 covers 15 residues. Germline assignment: CDR1 KGHSH and CDR2 LQKENI. With 0 bases removed from V and 4 bases from J, the gap between germline ends came to 13 bases. The CDR3 DNA reads as TGTGCCAGCTCACCACCGGGGCAACCGGCTTACGAGCAGTACTTC. It encodes CASSPPGQPAYEQYF.

The V call is TRBV29-1, the J call TRBJ2-3; 9 bases map to TRBD1. In germline, CDR1 is SQVTM, CDR2 ANQGSEA. The junction had 5 bases not matched to a gene; V was cut back by 1 base and J by 3 bases. The CDR3 sequence is 15 residues long. The CDR3 loop is CSVEGLQGATDTQYF. For the CDR3, the DNA is TGCAGCGTTGAAGGTTTACAGGGGGCGACAGATACGCAGTATTTT.

This chain links TRBV5-6 with TRBJ2-1; D ambiguous. The length of the CDR3 is 16 residues. Trimming took 7 bases from V and 6 from J, leaving 23 bases between them. Germline values: CDR1 SGHDT, CDR2 YYEEEE. In nucleotides, the CDR3 is TGTGCCAGCCTCTCCTGGACCAGAGACCGAGCCAATGAGCAGTTCTTC. This codes for CASLSWTRDRANEQFF.

This clonotype showed up many times. The rearrangement joins TRBV12-3 or TRBV12-4 to TRBJ1-2; a possible D gene is TRBD1 (5 bases). Trimming removed 5 bases from V and 5 bases from J, with 12 bases in between. This CDR3 is built from 13 residues. CDR3 protein: CASSLRDGYGYTF. CDR3 sequence (DNA): TGTGCCAGCAGTCTCCGGGACGGTTATGGCTACACCTTC.

This clonotype occurred a few times. V and J are TRBV10-3 and TRBJ2-7; TRBD1 matches at 7 bases. The junction had 3 bases not matched to a gene; V was cut back by 6 bases and J by 7 bases. This CDR3 contains 11 residues. Germline CDR1 is ENHRY and CDR2 is SYGVKD. This chain's CDR3 is CAISSDREQYF. CDR3 sequence (DNA): TGTGCCATCAGCTCGGACAGGGAGCAGTACTTC.

This clonotype has ten or more counts. J is TRBJ2-1 and V is TRBV7-8, with D perhaps matching TRBD2 (6 bases). CDR3 length: 14 residues. Trimming shortened V by 5 bases and J by 9 bases, and 17 bases separated the two germline ends. Germline CDR1 and CDR2: SGHVS and FQNEAQ. The CDR3 DNA reads as TGTGCCAGCAGCGGGATGGCGGGAACGGGTGAGCAGTTCTTC. It is translated as CASSGMAGTGEQFF.

This chain joins TRBV19 and TRBJ2-7; D is unclear. The V and J ends lost 3 bases and 6 bases respectively, with 12 bases between them. The CDR3 runs to 13 residues. CDR1 is LNHDA and CDR2 is SQIVND in the germline V gene (reference sequence). The CDR3 DNA reads as TGTGCCAGTAGTATCATCGACCGGCCCGAGCAGTACTTC. Encoded protein: CASSIIDRPEQYF.

This clonotype was observed a handful of times. The chain couples TRBV20-1 to TRBJ1-1; D remains ambiguous. Germline loops: CDR1 DFQATT, CDR2 SNEGSKA (reference sequence). This CDR3 is built from 15 residues. Trimming shortened V by 0 bases and J by 1 base, and 12 bases separated the two germline ends. The CDR3 here is CSARDFGLTNTEAFF. The CDR3 coding sequence is TGCAGTGCTAGAGATTTCGGACTGACGAACACTGAAGCTTTCTTT.

This clonotype was seen a handful of times. The chain uses TRBV29-1 and TRBJ2-1, with 11 bases fitting TRBD2. The CDR3 runs 18 residues. Germline loops: CDR1 SQVTM, CDR2 ANQGSEA. With 2 bases clipped from V and 0 bases from J, the junction kept 9 bases outside the gene matches. As DNA, the CDR3 is TGCAGCGTTGAAAGCCTAGCGGGAGGACAGAGCTCCTACAATGAGCAGTTCTTC. This translates into CSVESLAGGQSSYNEQFF.

The V and J genes are TRBV6-1 and TRBJ2-1; weak D call: TRBD1 (6 bases). V was clipped by 6 bases and J by 6 bases, with 12 bases between them. CDR3 length: 13 amino acids. Germline lookup yields CDR1 MNHNS and CDR2 SASEGT. The CDR3 nucleotides are TGTGCCAGCAGACGAGGGACAACCAATGAGCAGTTCTTC. This sequence encodes CASRRGTTNEQFF.

The chain carries TRBV20-1 and TRBJ2-7, with 8 positions matching TRBD2. CDR1 is DFQATT, CDR2 SNEGSKA, per germline (reference sequence). The CDR3 totals 15 residues. V was pared by 5 bases and J by 0 bases, with 9 bases of the junction left unmatched. CDR3 sequence: CSAAIRLALSYEQYF. The CDR3 DNA reads TGCAGTGCTGCAATAAGACTAGCGCTCTCCTACGAGCAGTACTTC.

This clonotype showed up just a few times. DNA of the CDR3: TGTGCCATCTTGGGGACCGGGGCCAACGTCCTGACTTTC. It translates to CAILGTGANVLTF. The gene calls are TRBV10-3 and TRBJ2-6; D may correspond to TRBD1 or TRBD2 (5 bases each). The germline V gene encodes CDR1 ENHRY and CDR2 SYGVKD. The V and J ends lost 8 bases and 4 bases respectively, with 9 bases between them. The CDR3 has 13 amino acids.

This clonotype has only a few counts. This rearrangement joins TRBV11-2 to TRBJ2-1; tentative D call: TRBD2 (5 bases). V was shortened by 0 bases and J by 1 base, with 7 bases between the two germline ends. Germline-derived CDR1 and CDR2 are SGHAT and FQNNGV. The CDR3 covers 15 residues. This CDR3 reads CASSLDGNSYNEQFF. The CDR3 DNA is TGTGCCAGCAGCTTAGACGGGAATTCCTACAATGAGCAGTTCTTC.

The chain recombines TRBV5-1 with TRBJ2-2, with a weak D call TRBD2 (7 bases). Trimming took 4 bases from V and 6 from J, leaving 28 bases between them. CDR1 SGHRS and CDR2 YFSETQ come from the germline V gene. The CDR3 totals 19 residues. The CDR3, as DNA: TGCGCCAGCAGCCGCCAGACATTCGGACGGGGGGCCCCTTCCGGGGAGCTGTTTTTT. It translates to CASSRQTFGRGAPSGELFF.

This clonotype has just a few counts. V usage is TRBV29-1 and J usage is TRBJ1-1; weak D call: TRBD1 (5 bases). The CDR3 extends over 14 amino acids. Trimming cost V 7 bases and J 0 bases, with 15 bases left between them. The germline V gene has CDR1 SQVTM and CDR2 ANQGSEA. CDR3 region: CSARTGTVNTEAFF. Written as DNA, the CDR3 is TGCAGCGCACGGACCGGGACGGTGAACACTGAAGCTTTCTTT.

This clonotype was recorded a few times. The rearrangement joins TRBV3-1 to TRBJ2-7; 9 bases line up with TRBD1. Germline V CDR1 and CDR2: LGHDT, YNNKEL (reference sequence). The length of the CDR3 is 15 residues. V lost 2 bases to trimming and J lost 2 bases; unmatched junction nucleotides: 4. DNA of the CDR3: TGTGCCAGCAGCCAACCCGGGACAGGGACCTACGAGCAGTACTTC. This sequence encodes CASSQPGTGTYEQYF.

This clonotype was counted a few times. A read error may produce the germline difference seen at one junction end. The rearrangement links TRBV29-1 to TRBJ2-7, with TRBD1 matching over 10 bases. The CDR3 loop spans 16 amino acids. Germline CDR1 SQVTM, CDR2 ANQGSEA. CDR3 amino acids: CSVEGVPGTGAYEQYF. CDR3 coding DNA: TGCAGCGTCGAAGGGGTTCCCGGGACAGGGGCCTACGAGCAGTACTTC.

The chain joins TRBV20-1 to TRBJ2-1; weak D call: TRBD2 (5 bases). Trimming left V 7 bases short and J 8 bases short, with 9 bases between. In germline, CDR1 is DFQATT, CDR2 SNEGSKA (reference sequence). There are 10 residues in the CDR3. The CDR3 protein is CSDAGYEQFF. Here the CDR3 DNA reads TGCAGTGATGCGGGCTATGAGCAGTTCTTC.

This clonotype was found a few times. The germline gene is not matched at one end of the junction; a read error may be the cause. The rearrangement joins TRBV6-1 to TRBJ2-7; TRBD2 is a possible D gene (5 bases). This CDR3 is built from 12 residues. Looked up from germline, CDR1 is MNHNS and CDR2 is SASEGT. CDR3 coding DNA: TGTGCCAGCAGGGAAGCAGGTGCGGGGCAGTACTTC. It codes for CASREAGAGQYF.

This clonotype was seen more than once but under ten times. The chain links TRBV10-3 to TRBJ2-2; D possibly corresponds to TRBD2 (6 bases). Trimming removed 5 bases at V and 2 bases at J, with 9 bases between. Germline V gene sequence: CDR1 ENHRY, CDR2 SYGVKD. The CDR3 loop spans 14 amino acids. CDR3 loop: CAISSGTNTGELFF. CDR3 nucleotides: TGTGCCATCAGTTCCGGGACTAACACCGGGGAGCTGTTTTTT.

Only one count was recorded for this clonotype. The chain employs TRBV4-1 and TRBJ2-4, with TRBD2 matching over 7 bases. The CDR3 is made up of 16 amino acids. Germline CDR1 reads MGHRA; CDR2 reads YSYEKL. V lost 3 bases to trimming and J lost 5 bases; unmatched junction nucleotides: 10. The CDR3 nucleotides are TGCGCCAGCAGCCATCCCAAGGGAGGGTTCGAAAACATTCAGTACTTC. Amino acid sequence: CASSHPKGGFENIQYF.

This clonotype has only a few counts. The V call is TRBV4-3, the J call TRBJ2-1; D ambiguous. The CDR3 contains 16 residues. Trimming took 0 bases from V and 3 from J, leaving 12 bases between them. CDR1 is LGHNA and CDR2 is YSLEER in the germline V gene. For the CDR3, the DNA is TGCGCCAGCAGCCAAGAATTGCGGTCAAACTACAATGAGCAGTTCTTC. Translated: CASSQELRSNYNEQFF.

On this clonotype itself: A single base separates this from a much larger clone, so it may be a read error. The chain joins TRBV2 to TRBJ2-2; TRBD1 agrees at 8 bases. With 4 bases clipped from V and 4 bases from J, the junction kept 2 bases outside the gene matches. Germline V gene sequence: CDR1 SNHLY, CDR2 FYNNEI. The CDR3 loop spans 14 amino acids. The CDR3 DNA is TGTGCCAGCAGTGGACAGGGGACCACCGGGGAGCTGTTTTTT. Protein: CASSGQGTTGELFF.

The V call is TRBV20-1, the J call TRBJ1-1, with a possible D match to TRBD1 (5 bases). The CDR3 is 11 amino acids. CDR1 and CDR2 (germline): DFQATT, SNEGSKA (reference sequence). V lost 8 bases to trimming and J lost 11 bases, with 18 bases between them. CDR3 nucleotide sequence: TGCAGTTCTCCTCGGGGACCCTGGGCTTTCTTT. This gives the protein CSSPRGPWAFF.

The table lists this clonotype with a few counts. This chain joins TRBV29-1 and TRBJ2-5; D ambiguous. Trimming pared 3 bases from V and 2 bases from J, leaving 7 bases between. Germline V gene sequence: CDR1 SQVTM, CDR2 ANQGSEA. CDR3 length: 12 amino acids. The CDR3 spells CSVDSLQETQYF. CDR3 nucleotide sequence: TGCAGCGTTGACAGTCTACAAGAGACCCAGTACTTC.

The V and J genes are TRBV2 and TRBJ2-1; TRBD2 matches 12 bases. CDR3 size: 16 residues. Germline lookup yields CDR1 SNHLY and CDR2 FYNNEI. The junction had 9 bases not matched to a gene; V was cut back by 3 bases and J by 9 bases. DNA of the CDR3: TGTGCCAGCAGTGACGGGCCTAGCGGGGGGGTCGGTGAGCAGTTCTTC. It codes for CASSDGPSGGVGEQFF.

This clonotype has only a few counts. The CDR3 region has the DNA TGCAGTGCCTCCGACCGGACTTACTACAATGAGCAGTTCTTC. Translation gives CSASDRTYYNEQFF. This sequence joins TRBV20-1 and TRBJ2-1; D might be TRBD2 (5 bases). CDR1 DFQATT and CDR2 SNEGSKA come from the germline V gene (reference sequence). The CDR3 runs to 14 residues. Between the trimmed V and J ends, which lost 6 bases and 3 bases, there was a span of 15 bases.